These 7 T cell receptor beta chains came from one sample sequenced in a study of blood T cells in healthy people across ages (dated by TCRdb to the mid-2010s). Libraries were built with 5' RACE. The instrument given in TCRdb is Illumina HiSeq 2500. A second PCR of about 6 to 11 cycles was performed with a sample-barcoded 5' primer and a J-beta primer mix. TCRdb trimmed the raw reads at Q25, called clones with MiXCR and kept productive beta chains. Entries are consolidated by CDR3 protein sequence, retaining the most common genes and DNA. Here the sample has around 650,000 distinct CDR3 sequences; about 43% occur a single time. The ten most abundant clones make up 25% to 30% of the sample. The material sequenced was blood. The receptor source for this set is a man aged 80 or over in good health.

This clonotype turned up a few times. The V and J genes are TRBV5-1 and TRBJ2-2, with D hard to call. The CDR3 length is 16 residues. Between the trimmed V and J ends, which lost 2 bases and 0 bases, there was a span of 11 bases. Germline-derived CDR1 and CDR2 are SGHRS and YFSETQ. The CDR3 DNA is TGCGCCAGCAGCTTCCGTAGGCCAACGAACACCGGGGAGCTGTTTTTT. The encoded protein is CASSFRRPTNTGELFF.

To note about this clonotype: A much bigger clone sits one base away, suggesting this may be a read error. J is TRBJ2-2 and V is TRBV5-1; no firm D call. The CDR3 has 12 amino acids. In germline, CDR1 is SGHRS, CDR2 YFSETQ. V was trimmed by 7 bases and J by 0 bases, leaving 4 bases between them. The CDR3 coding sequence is TGCGCCAGCGGACCGAACACCGGGGAGCTGTTTTTT. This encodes CASGPNTGELFF.

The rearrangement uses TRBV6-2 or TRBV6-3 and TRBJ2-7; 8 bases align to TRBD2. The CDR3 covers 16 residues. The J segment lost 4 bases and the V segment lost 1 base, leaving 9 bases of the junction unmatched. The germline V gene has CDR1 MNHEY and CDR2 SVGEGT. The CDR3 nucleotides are TGTGCCAGCAGTTACTGGCCGGGCGGGGGGAGTTACGAGCAGTACTTC. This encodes CASSYWPGGGSYEQYF.

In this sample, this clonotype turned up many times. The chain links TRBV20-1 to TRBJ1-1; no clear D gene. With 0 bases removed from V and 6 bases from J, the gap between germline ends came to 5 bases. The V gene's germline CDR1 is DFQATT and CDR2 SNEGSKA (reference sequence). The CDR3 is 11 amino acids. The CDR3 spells CSARDNPEAFF. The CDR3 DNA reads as TGCAGTGCTAGAGATAACCCTGAAGCTTTCTTT.

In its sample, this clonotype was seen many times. For the CDR3, the DNA is TGTGCCATCAGACAGGGCACCAAGGTCGAGCAGTACTTC. This gives the protein CAIRQGTKVEQYF. The rearrangement uses TRBV10-3 and TRBJ2-5; D perhaps matches TRBD1 (6 bases). The DNA end lines up better with TRBJ2-7; the J call may be wrong. The CDR3 contains 13 residues. CDR1 and CDR2 from the germline V gene are ENHRY and SYGVKD.

The CDR3 nucleotides read TGTGCCAGCAGTGCTGGCCCTGTTAGCTCCATTTACACAGATACGCAGTATTTT. The encoded protein is CASSAGPVSSIYTDTQYF. The gene calls are TRBV12-3 or TRBV12-4 and TRBJ2-3; D call uncertain. The CDR3 extends over 18 amino acids. The V end lost 5 bases, the J end lost 2 bases, and 23 bases lay between the germline ends.

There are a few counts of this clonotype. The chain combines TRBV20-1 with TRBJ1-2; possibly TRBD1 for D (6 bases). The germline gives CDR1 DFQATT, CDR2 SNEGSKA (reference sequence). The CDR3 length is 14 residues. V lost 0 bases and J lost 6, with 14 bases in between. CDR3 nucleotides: TGCAGTGCTAGAGATCCCCGGGGGCGGAATGGCTACACCTTC. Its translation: CSARDPRGRNGYTF.